The clone carrying this TCR beta chain has only one observation. What it binds is not known. PCR was performed using 60 Vbeta and 13 Jbeta primers. Only in-frame clones appear in the TCRdb table, and some are missing; sequencing was by immunoSEQ multiplex PCR. The table includes 150,000 to 170,000 clones, about 85% detected once. This specimen comes from a study of cytomegalovirus exposure and HLA in healthy donors. Findings and caveats of the study: Follow-up analysis seemed to connect common viral pathogens with several of the most significant clusters identified. Excluded: some indistinguishable V segments such as TRBV6-2 and TRBV6-3.

The CDR3 covers 13 residues. CDR1 PRHDT and CDR2 FYEKMQ come from the germline V gene (reference sequence). The V end was cut by 5 bases, the J end by 1 base, with 8 bases between. The chain carries TRBV13 and TRBJ1-1; D unresolved. The specimen was PBMCs. The TCR originated in a young man in good health and CMV-seropositive. The CDR3 spells CASSLSSNTEAFF. The CDR3 coding sequence is TGTGCCAGCAGCCTAAGCTCGAACACTGAAGCTTTCTTT.